Below, 30 T cell receptor beta chains from the same sample are listed, as sequenced in a study of cytomegalovirus exposure and HLA in healthy donors. The PCR employed 60 Vbeta primers together with 13 Jbeta primers. Assay used: immunoSEQ multiplex PCR; TCRdb lists only in-frame clones, some missing. The sample lists tens of thousands of clones; almost 70% were seen once. The source material was PBMCs. The receptors originated from a man in his forties or fifties in good health and CMV-seropositive.

The chain links TRBV5-6 to TRBJ2-1; tentatively, D is TRBD2 (6 bases). V was trimmed by 2 bases and J by 7 bases, leaving 16 bases between them. Germline V gene sequence: CDR1 SGHDT, CDR2 YYEEEE. This CDR3 region has 15 residues. The DNA of the CDR3 is TGTGCCAGCAGCTTCACTTCAAACGGGGGTAATGAGCAGTTCTTC. It codes for CASSFTSNGGNEQFF.

The chain employs TRBV5-1 and TRBJ2-1; 7 nucleotides align to TRBD1. V shed 0 bases and J 1 base; nucleotides not matched to a gene: 4. Germline CDR1 SGHRS, CDR2 YFSETQ. The CDR3 runs to 16 residues. CDR3 in DNA: TGCGCCAGCAGCTTGGAGGGGGCCATTTCCTACAATGAGCAGTTCTTC. Translating it yields CASSLEGAISYNEQFF. Supplemented by reference TRBV5-1 and TRBJ2-1, the full variable domain reads KAGVTQTPRYLIKTRGQQVTLSCSPISGHRSVSWYQQTPGQGLQFLFEYFSETQRNKGNFPGRFSGRQFSNSRSEMNVSTLELGDSALYLCASSLEGAISYNEQFFGPGTRLTVL.

This clone was seen a single time. V and J are TRBV10-1 and TRBJ2-6, with 9 bases identical to TRBD1. Germline CDR1 reads WNHNN; CDR2 reads SYGVQD (reference sequence). Trimming took 4 bases from V and 4 from J; bases not matched to a gene: 11. The CDR3 runs 18 residues. The CDR3 sequence is CASSGTGTGSTGANVLTF. DNA for the CDR3: TGCGCCAGCAGTGGTACCGGGACAGGGTCTACCGGGGCCAACGTCCTGACTTTC.

The chain carries TRBV5-1 and TRBJ1-1, with unresolved D. CDR1 and CDR2 from the germline V gene are SGHRS and YFSETQ. V was trimmed by 0 bases and J by 1 base, leaving 19 bases between them. The CDR3 totals 18 residues. CDR3: CASSLVYPRGSGNTEAFF. CDR3 in DNA: TGCGCCAGCAGCTTGGTATACCCAAGAGGTTCCGGGAACACTGAAGCTTTCTTT.

The chain is built from TRBV11-2 and TRBJ2-7; a weak D match, TRBD1 (5 bases). The V gene's germline CDR1 is SGHAT and CDR2 FQNNGV. Trimming pared 3 bases from V and 7 bases from J, leaving 7 bases between. The CDR3 consists of 11 residues. The CDR3 nucleotides read TGTGCCAGCAGCTTGTCAGGGGAGCAGTACTTC. This gives the protein CASSLSGEQYF.

This chain joins TRBV18 and TRBJ2-7, with TRBD2 matching 12 bases. Trimming cost V 0 bases and J 2 bases; bases outside gene matches: 2. Germline V lookup: CDR1 KGHSH, CDR2 LQKENI. This CDR3 contains 16 residues. Here the CDR3 DNA reads TGTGCCAGCTCACCACCAGGACTAGCGGGAACCTACGAGCAGTACTTC. Its protein is CASSPPGLAGTYEQYF. The full variable domain, in which reference TRBV18 and TRBJ2-7 provide the parts outside the CDR3, is NAGVMQNPRHLVRRRGQEARLRCSPMKGHSHVYWYRQLPEEGLKFMVYLQKENIIDESGMPKERFSAEFPKEGPSILRIQQVVRGDSAAYFCASSPPGLAGTYEQYFGPGTRLTVT.

This clone has more than one count but fewer than ten. This chain uses TRBV7-9 with TRBJ2-3, with D uncertain. V was cut by 7 bases and J by 0 bases, with 14 bases left in between. CDR1 SEHNR and CDR2 FQNEAQ come from the germline V gene (reference sequence). CDR3 length: 15 residues. DNA of the CDR3: TGTGCCAGCACCGAATTAAAAACTAGCACAGATACGCAGTATTTT. Protein product: CASTELKTSTDTQYF.

This sequence joins TRBV7-8 and TRBJ1-2; no firm D call. The germline V gene encodes CDR1 SGHVS and CDR2 FQNEAQ. The ends were cut back, 5 bases at V and 2 bases at J, with 9 bases in the middle. The CDR3 covers 13 residues. The CDR3 is CASSEPPNYGYTF. In nucleotides, the CDR3 is TGTGCCAGCAGCGAGCCACCCAACTATGGCTACACCTTC.

The chain carries TRBV20-1 and TRBJ1-1; no definite D call. Germline lookup yields CDR1 DFQATT and CDR2 SNEGSKA (reference sequence). The CDR3 loop spans 11 amino acids. CDR3 protein: CSTVLNTEAFF. CDR3 coding DNA: TGCAGCACAGTACTGAACACTGAAGCTTTCTTT.

This chain connects TRBV30 to TRBJ1-5; D unclear. The CDR3 covers 14 residues. The V gene lost 1 base and the J gene lost 4 bases, with 11 bases spanning the gap. The germline V gene has CDR1 GTSNPN and CDR2 SVGIG (reference sequence). For the CDR3, the DNA is TGTGCCTGGAGTGGGGCCCTTGGGAATCAGCCCCAGCATTTT. Translating it yields CAWSGALGNQPQHF.

The chain employs TRBV5-1 and TRBJ2-3; TRBD2 agrees at 10 bases. There are 16 residues in the CDR3. Trimming cost V 4 bases and J 1 base; bases outside gene matches: 6. Germline CDR1 and CDR2: SGHRS and YFSETQ. CDR3 bases: TGCGCCAGCAGCCCCCCTGGGACTAGCGGCACAGATACGCAGTATTTT. This gives the protein CASSPPGTSGTDTQYF.

The V gene is TRBV5-1, the J gene TRBJ2-1, with 16 bases identical to TRBD2. CDR1 and CDR2 (germline): SGHRS, YFSETQ. This CDR3 is 18 amino acids long. V lost 4 bases to trimming and J lost 1 base; unmatched junction nucleotides: 5. The CDR3: CASSTGLAGGTSYNEQFF. The CDR3 nucleotides read TGCGCCAGCAGCACGGGACTAGCGGGAGGGACGTCCTACAATGAGCAGTTCTTC.

This sequence joins TRBV2 and TRBJ2-7; tentatively, D is TRBD2 (5 bases). The CDR3 consists of 12 residues. Trimming cost V 6 bases and J 7 bases, with 13 bases left between them. Germline V CDR1 and CDR2: SNHLY, FYNNEI. CDR3 amino acids: CASRLRVGEQYF. The CDR3 coding sequence is TGTGCCAGCAGGTTGCGGGTTGGGGAGCAGTACTTC.

The chain has TRBV10-3 and TRBJ2-7; the D is unclear. Trimming cost V 3 bases and J 0 bases, with 6 bases left between them. The CDR3 sequence is 13 residues long. Germline CDR1 ENHRY, CDR2 SYGVKD. The CDR3 sequence is CAISEDNSYEQYF. The CDR3 coding sequence is TGTGCCATCAGTGAAGACAACTCCTACGAGCAGTACTTC.

The rearrangement uses TRBV19 and TRBJ1-5, with D possibly being TRBD1 (5 bases). The CDR3 extends over 13 amino acids. V was shortened by 7 bases and J by 9 bases, with 16 bases between the two germline ends. Germline CDR1 LNHDA, CDR2 SQIVND (reference sequence). CDR3 residues: CASNLDSGGPQHF. The CDR3 coding sequence is TGTGCCAGTAATTTAGACTCCGGGGGGCCCCAGCATTTT.

V gene TRBV7-2 combines with J gene TRBJ2-3; a weak D match, TRBD2 (6 bases). From germline, CDR1 is SGHTA and CDR2 FQGNSA. V was clipped by 6 bases and J by 5 bases, with 18 bases between them. This CDR3 spans 15 amino acids. The CDR3 loop is CASSRLAMVKDTQYF. Here the CDR3 DNA reads TGTGCCAGCAGTCGGCTAGCGATGGTAAAAGATACGCAGTATTTT.

This clone was recorded only once. Written as DNA, the CDR3 is TGTGCCAGCAGTTTCGACAGCTTCAATCAGCCCCAGCATTTT. It encodes CASSFDSFNQPQHF. This chain connects TRBV6-5 to TRBJ1-5; possibly TRBD1 for D (5 bases). Germline V gives CDR1 MNHEY, CDR2 SVGAGI. The CDR3 is 14 residues long. V was trimmed by 4 bases and J by 3 bases, leaving 10 bases between them.

The chain joins TRBV7-9 to TRBJ2-3; TRBD1 is a possible D gene (5 bases). CDR3 length equals 14 residues. CDR1 and CDR2 (germline): SEHNR, FQNEAQ (reference sequence). V gave up 0 bases and J gave up 4 bases, with 8 bases separating them. CDR3 coding DNA: TGTGCCAGCAGCTTAGCGGTAGGGGCAGATACGCAGTATTTT. As protein: CASSLAVGADTQYF.

The chain employs TRBV15 and TRBJ2-2; 12 positions match TRBD1. Per the germline V gene, CDR1 is LNHNV and CDR2 is YYDKDF (reference sequence). With V trimmed by 5 bases and J by 0 bases, 13 bases remained unmatched. This CDR3 spans 20 amino acids. CDR3 in amino acids: CATSRQEGQGAGSNTGELFF. The DNA of the CDR3 is TGTGCCACCAGCCGGCAAGAGGGACAGGGGGCGGGATCGAACACCGGGGAGCTGTTTTTT.

This chain connects TRBV27 to TRBJ2-2; 7 nucleotides agree with TRBD2. Germline trimming cut 7 bases from V and 4 bases from J; bases unmatched to any gene: 3. CDR3 length equals 13 residues. Germline CDR1 and CDR2: MNHEY and SMNVEV (reference sequence). This CDR3 reads CASKRDPTGELFF. Here the CDR3 DNA reads TGTGCCAGCAAGCGGGACCCCACCGGGGAGCTGTTTTTT.

This chain joins TRBV4-2 and TRBJ2-5; D is unresolved. The ends were cut back, 2 bases at V and 0 bases at J, with 16 bases in the middle. CDR1 and CDR2 from the germline V gene are LGHNA and YNFKEQ. The CDR3 has 17 residues. CDR3 residues: CASSQTRWRDNQETQYF. CDR3 sequence (DNA): TGTGCCAGCAGCCAAACCCGTTGGAGAGATAACCAAGAGACCCAGTACTTC.

The chain carries TRBV11-3 and TRBJ2-1; a possible D gene is TRBD2 (6 bases). V was trimmed by 5 bases and J by 4 bases, leaving 9 bases between them. This CDR3 spans 13 amino acids. Germline CDR1 and CDR2: SGHNT and YENEEA. The chain's CDR3 is CASSMRGYNEQFF. In DNA, the CDR3 is TGTGCCAGCAGCATGCGGGGATACAATGAGCAGTTCTTC.

The rearrangement links TRBV9 to TRBJ2-7; no firm D call. Germline CDR1 and CDR2: SGDLS and YYNGEE. V was trimmed by 7 bases and J by 0 bases, leaving 8 bases between them. The CDR3 is 12 amino acids. This CDR3 is CASVRSSYEQYF. For the CDR3, the DNA is TGTGCCAGCGTGAGGTCCTCCTACGAGCAGTACTTC.

V is TRBV6-4 and J is TRBJ1-6, with D possibly being TRBD1 (5 bases). The V end lost 2 bases, the J end lost 11 bases, and 10 bases lay between the germline ends. The germline V gene encodes CDR1 MRHNA and CDR2 SNTAGT. The CDR3 runs to 13 residues. The CDR3 DNA follows: TGTGCCAGCAGTGACCTCCAGGGAACACCCCTCCACTTT. It is translated as CASSDLQGTPLHF.

V usage is TRBV27 and J usage is TRBJ2-2; possibly TRBD1 for D (5 bases). CDR3 length: 17 residues. Trimming took 2 bases from V and 6 from J, leaving 19 bases between them. Per the germline V gene, CDR1 is MNHEY and CDR2 is SMNVEV (reference sequence). In DNA form, the CDR3 reads TGTGCCAGCAGTTTAGGCCAGGGATGGACGATATCCGGGGAGCTGTTTTTT. This gives the protein CASSLGQGWTISGELFF.

V is TRBV12-5 and J is TRBJ2-5; 7 bases line up with TRBD1. The DNA end lines up better with TRBJ2-7; the J call may be wrong. Germline CDR1 LGHNT, CDR2 FRNRAP. The CDR3 is 13 amino acids. The CDR3, as DNA: TGTGCTAGTGGATTACAGGGGTGGGACGAGCAGTACTTC. Amino acid sequence: CASGLQGWDEQYF.

There are a few counts of this clone. The rearrangement joins TRBV4-3 to TRBJ2-7; TRBD2 matches at 11 bases. The trim removed 3 bases at V and 3 bases at J, leaving 7 bases unmatched. In germline, CDR1 is LGHNA, CDR2 YSLEER. This CDR3 comprises 16 residues. The CDR3 DNA reads as TGCGCCAGCAGCCAGTGGGGGGGGACTAGCGGCTACGAGCAGTACTTC. Protein: CASSQWGGTSGYEQYF.

Ten or more counts support this clone. This same CDR3 is encoded by further DNA sequences in the sample. V gene TRBV4-1 combines with J gene TRBJ2-3, with 8 bases lining up with TRBD2. The ends lost 1 base at V and 2 bases at J; junction bases unmatched: 2. CDR3 length: 15 residues. Germline values: CDR1 MGHRA, CDR2 YSYEKL. The CDR3 here is CASSQAGGSTDTQYF. DNA of the CDR3: TGCGCCAGCAGCCAAGCGGGGGGGTCCACAGATACGCAGTATTTT.

J is TRBJ2-1 and V is TRBV4-1, with 9 bases aligning to TRBD2. This CDR3 region has 19 residues. J gave up 4 bases and V 3 bases, and 16 bases lay outside the gene matches. The germline V gene encodes CDR1 MGHRA and CDR2 YSYEKL. The CDR3 here is CASSQWVRELSGRYNEQFF. CDR3 DNA: TGCGCCAGCAGCCAGTGGGTAAGGGAGCTTAGCGGGAGATACAATGAGCAGTTCTTC.

This clone was counted a few times. V is TRBV2 and J is TRBJ2-5; 12 nucleotides match TRBD1. The CDR3 covers 14 residues. Germline CDR1 and CDR2: SNHLY and FYNNEI. With V trimmed by 3 bases and J by 5 bases, 1 base remained unmatched. CDR3: CASSEGQGAETQYF. In DNA form, the CDR3 reads TGTGCCAGCAGTGAGGGACAGGGGGCCGAGACCCAGTACTTC. The full variable domain, with the rest looked up from reference TRBV2 and TRBJ2-5, is EPEVTQTPSHQVTQMGQEVILRCVPISNHLYFYWYRQILGQKVEFLVSFYNNEISEKSEIFDDQFSVERPDGSNFTLKIRSTKLEDSAMYFCASSEGQGAETQYFGPGTRLLVL.